This T cell receptor beta chain was sequenced during a study of blood T cell repertoires in COVID-19. Study information: Whether acute or convalescent, the COVID-19 samples came from the United States, Italy and Spain.

Germline-derived CDR1 and CDR2 are SGHTA and FQGTGA. V lost 1 base, J lost 4 bases, and 11 bases lay in between. The CDR3 is made up of 15 amino acids. Sequencing was performed with immunoSEQ multiplex PCR; in TCRdb, only in-frame clones are kept and a portion is missing. In the table there are some 530,000 clones, 80% to 90% of which are singletons. The genes are TRBV7-3 and TRBJ2-1; D may be TRBD1 (5 bases). This receptor was taken from a human donor in a cohort sampled during active COVID-19. The specimen sequenced was peripheral blood. CDR3 sequence reads: CASSLSTGPYNEQFF. For the CDR3, the DNA is TGTGCCAGCAGCTTAAGCACAGGCCCTTACAATGAGCAGTTCTTC.